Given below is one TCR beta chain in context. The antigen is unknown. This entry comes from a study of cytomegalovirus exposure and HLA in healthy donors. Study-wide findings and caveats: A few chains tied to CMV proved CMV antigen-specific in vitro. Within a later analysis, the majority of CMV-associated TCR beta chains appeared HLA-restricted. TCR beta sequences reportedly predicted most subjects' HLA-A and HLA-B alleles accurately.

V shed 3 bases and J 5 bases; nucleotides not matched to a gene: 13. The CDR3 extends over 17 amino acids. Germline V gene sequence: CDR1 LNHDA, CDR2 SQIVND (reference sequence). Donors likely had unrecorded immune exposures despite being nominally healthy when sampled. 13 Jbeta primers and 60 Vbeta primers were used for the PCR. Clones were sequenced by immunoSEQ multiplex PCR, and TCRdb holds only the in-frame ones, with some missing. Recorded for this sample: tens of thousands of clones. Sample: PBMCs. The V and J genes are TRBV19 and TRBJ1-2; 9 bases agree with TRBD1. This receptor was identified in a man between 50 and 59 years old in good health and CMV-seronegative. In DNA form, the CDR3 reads TGTGCCAGTAGTATTAGGAACCCGGACAGGGGCGCTTATGGCTACACCTTC. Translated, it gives CASSIRNPDRGAYGYTF.